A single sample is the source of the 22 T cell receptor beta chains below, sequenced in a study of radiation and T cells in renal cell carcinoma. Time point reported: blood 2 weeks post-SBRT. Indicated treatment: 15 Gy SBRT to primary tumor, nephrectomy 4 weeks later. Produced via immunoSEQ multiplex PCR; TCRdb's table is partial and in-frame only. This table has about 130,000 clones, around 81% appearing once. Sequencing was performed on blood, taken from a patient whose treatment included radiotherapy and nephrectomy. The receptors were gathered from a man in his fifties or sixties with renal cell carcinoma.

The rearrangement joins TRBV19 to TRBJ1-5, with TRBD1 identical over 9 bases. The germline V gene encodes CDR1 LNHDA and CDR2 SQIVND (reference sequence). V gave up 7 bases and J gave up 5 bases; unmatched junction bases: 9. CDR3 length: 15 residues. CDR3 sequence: CASKPMGTGHQPQHF. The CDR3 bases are TGTGCCAGTAAACCTATGGGGACAGGGCATCAGCCCCAGCATTTT.

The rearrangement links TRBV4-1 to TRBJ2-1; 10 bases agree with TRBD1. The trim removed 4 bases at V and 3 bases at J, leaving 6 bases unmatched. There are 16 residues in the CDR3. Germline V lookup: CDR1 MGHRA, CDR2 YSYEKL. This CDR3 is CASSPSGTGDYNEQFF. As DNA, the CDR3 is TGCGCCAGCAGCCCTTCCGGGACAGGGGACTACAATGAGCAGTTCTTC.

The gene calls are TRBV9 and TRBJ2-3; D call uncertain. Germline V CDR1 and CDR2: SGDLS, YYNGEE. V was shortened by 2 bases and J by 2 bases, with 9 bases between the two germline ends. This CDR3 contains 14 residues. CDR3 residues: CASSVGYYTDTQYF. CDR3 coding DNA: TGTGCCAGCAGCGTGGGCTACTACACAGATACGCAGTATTTT. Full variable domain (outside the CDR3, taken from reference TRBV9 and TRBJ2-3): DSGVTQTPKHLITATGQRVTLRCSPRSGDLSVYWYQQSLDQGLQFLIQYYNGEERAKGNILERFSAQQFPDLHSELNLSSLELGDSALYFCASSVGYYTDTQYFGPGTRLTVL.

CDR3 nucleotides: TGTGCCATCAGTGATCCCGGACAACTCAATTCACCCCTCCACTTT. This codes for CAISDPGQLNSPLHF. V usage is TRBV10-3 and J usage is TRBJ1-6; possibly TRBD1 for D (5 bases). Trimming cost V 3 bases and J 7 bases, with 13 bases left between them. The CDR3 loop spans 15 amino acids. Germline lookup yields CDR1 ENHRY and CDR2 SYGVKD.

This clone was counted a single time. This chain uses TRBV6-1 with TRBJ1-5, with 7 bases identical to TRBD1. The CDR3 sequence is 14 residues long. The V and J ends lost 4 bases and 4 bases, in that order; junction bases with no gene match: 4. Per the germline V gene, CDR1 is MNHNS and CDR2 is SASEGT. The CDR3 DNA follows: TGTGCCAGCAGTGCCAACAGGGGAAATCAGCCCCAGCATTTT. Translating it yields CASSANRGNQPQHF.

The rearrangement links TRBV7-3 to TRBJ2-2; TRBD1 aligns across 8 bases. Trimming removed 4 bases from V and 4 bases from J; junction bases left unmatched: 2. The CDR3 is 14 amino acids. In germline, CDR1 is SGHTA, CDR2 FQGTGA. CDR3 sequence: CASSSTGGTGELFF. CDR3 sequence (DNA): TGTGCCAGCAGCTCTACAGGGGGCACCGGGGAGCTGTTTTTT.

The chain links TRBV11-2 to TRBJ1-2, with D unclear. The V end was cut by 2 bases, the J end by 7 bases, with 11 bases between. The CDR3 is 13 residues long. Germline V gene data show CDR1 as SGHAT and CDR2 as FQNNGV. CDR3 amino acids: CASSLPSWGGYTF. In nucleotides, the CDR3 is TGTGCCAGCAGCTTACCATCCTGGGGTGGCTACACCTTC.

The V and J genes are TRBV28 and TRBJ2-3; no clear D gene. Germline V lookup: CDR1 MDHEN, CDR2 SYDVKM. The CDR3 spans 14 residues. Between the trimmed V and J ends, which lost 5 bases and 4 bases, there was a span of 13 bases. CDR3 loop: CASSNLRIADTQYF. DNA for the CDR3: TGTGCCAGCAGTAACCTGAGGATCGCAGATACGCAGTATTTT.

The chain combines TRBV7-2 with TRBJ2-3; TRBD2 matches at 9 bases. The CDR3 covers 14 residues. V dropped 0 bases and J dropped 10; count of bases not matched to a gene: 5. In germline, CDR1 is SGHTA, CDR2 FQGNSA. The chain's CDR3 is CASSLAARGGSQYF. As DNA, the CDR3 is TGTGCCAGCAGCTTAGCGGCGCGGGGGGGATCGCAGTATTTT.

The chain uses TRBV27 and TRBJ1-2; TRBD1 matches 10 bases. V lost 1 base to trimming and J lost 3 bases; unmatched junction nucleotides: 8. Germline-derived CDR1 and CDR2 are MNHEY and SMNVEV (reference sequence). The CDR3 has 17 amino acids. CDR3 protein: CASSLWGQGRIDYGYTF. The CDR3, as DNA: TGTGCCAGCAGTTTATGGGGACAGGGGAGGATTGACTATGGCTACACCTTC.

CDR3 loop: CASSVLNLAKNIQYF. In DNA, the CDR3 is TGCGCCAGCAGCGTTTTGAACCTAGCCAAAAACATTCAGTACTTC. The genes are TRBV4-1 and TRBJ2-4; no definite D call. The germline V gene has CDR1 MGHRA and CDR2 YSYEKL. CDR3 length: 15 amino acids. V was shortened by 5 bases and J by 0 bases, with 11 bases between the two germline ends.

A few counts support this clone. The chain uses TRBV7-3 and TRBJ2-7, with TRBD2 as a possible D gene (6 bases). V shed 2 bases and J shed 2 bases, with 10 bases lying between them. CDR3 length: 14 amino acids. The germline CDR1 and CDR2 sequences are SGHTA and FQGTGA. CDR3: CASSLEGGPYEQYF. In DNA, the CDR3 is TGTGCCAGCAGCTTAGAGGGAGGTCCCTACGAGCAGTACTTC.

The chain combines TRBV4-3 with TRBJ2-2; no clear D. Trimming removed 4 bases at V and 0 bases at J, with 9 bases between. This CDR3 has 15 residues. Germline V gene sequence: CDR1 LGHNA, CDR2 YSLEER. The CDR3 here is CASSPELANTGELFF. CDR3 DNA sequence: TGCGCCAGCAGCCCAGAGCTCGCGAACACCGGGGAGCTGTTTTTT.

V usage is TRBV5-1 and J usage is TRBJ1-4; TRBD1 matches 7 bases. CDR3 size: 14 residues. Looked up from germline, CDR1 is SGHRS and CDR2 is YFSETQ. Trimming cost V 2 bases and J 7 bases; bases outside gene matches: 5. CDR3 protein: CASSFEGAGEKLFF. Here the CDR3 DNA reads TGCGCCAGCAGCTTTGAGGGGGCGGGTGAAAAACTGTTTTTT.

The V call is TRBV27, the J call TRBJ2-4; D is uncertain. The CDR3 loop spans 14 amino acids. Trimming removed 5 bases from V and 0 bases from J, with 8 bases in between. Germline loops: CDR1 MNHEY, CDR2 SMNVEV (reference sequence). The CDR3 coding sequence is TGTGCCAGCAGTCTAGACCTAGCCAAAAACATTCAGTACTTC. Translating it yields CASSLDLAKNIQYF.

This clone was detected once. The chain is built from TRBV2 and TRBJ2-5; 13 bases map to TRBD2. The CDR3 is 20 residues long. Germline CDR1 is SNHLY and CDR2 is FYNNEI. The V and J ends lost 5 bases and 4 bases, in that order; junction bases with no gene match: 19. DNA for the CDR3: TGTGCCAGCAGTCACACGATCCGGACTAGCGGGAGATCGTGGTCAGAGACCCAGTACTTC. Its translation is CASSHTIRTSGRSWSETQYF.

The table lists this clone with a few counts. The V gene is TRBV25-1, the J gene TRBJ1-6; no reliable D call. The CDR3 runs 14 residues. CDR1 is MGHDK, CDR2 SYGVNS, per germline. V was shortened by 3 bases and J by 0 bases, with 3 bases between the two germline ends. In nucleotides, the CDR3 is TGTGCCAGCAGTGACAGCTCCTATAATTCACCCCTCCACTTT. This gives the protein CASSDSSYNSPLHF.

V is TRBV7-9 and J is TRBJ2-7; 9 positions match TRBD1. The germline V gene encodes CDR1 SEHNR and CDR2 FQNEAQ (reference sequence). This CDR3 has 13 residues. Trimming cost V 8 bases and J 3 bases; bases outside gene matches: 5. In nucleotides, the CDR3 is TGTGCCAGCGAGGGACAGGGAGACTACGAGCAGTACTTC. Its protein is CASEGQGDYEQYF. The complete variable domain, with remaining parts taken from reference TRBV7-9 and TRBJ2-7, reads DTGVSQNPRHKITKRGQNVTFRCDPISEHNRLYWYRQTLGQGPEFLTYFQNEAQLEKSRLLSDRFSAERPKGSFSTLEIQRTEQGDSAMYLCASEGQGDYEQYFGPGTRLTVT.

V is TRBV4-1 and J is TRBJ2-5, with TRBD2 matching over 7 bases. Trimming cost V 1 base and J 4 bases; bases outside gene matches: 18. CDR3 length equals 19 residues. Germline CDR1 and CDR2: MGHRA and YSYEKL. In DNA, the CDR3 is TGCGCCAGCAGCCAAGCTTCCTTAAAAGGGACTAAGTTACTAGAGACCCAGTACTTC. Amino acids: CASSQASLKGTKLLETQYF.

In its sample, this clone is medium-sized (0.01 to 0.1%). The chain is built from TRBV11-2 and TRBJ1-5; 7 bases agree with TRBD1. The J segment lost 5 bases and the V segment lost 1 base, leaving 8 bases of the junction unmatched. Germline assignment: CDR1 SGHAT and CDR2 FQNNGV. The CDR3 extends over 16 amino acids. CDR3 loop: CASSLGTWTGDQPQHF. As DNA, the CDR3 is TGTGCCAGCAGCTTAGGAACCTGGACAGGTGATCAGCCCCAGCATTTT.

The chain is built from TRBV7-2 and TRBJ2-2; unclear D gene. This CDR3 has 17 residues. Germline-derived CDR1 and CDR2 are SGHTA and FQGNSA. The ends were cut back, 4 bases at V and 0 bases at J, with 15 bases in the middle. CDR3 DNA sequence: TGTGCCAGCAGCTGGCGTTCACGAGCCGCGAACACCGGGGAGCTGTTTTTT. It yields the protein CASSWRSRAANTGELFF.

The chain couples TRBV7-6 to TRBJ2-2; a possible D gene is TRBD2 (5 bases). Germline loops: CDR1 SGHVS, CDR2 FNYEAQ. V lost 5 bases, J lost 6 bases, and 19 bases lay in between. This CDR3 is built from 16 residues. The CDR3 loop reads CASSPDIGIDAGELFF. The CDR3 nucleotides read TGTGCCAGCAGCCCAGATATCGGGATCGACGCCGGGGAGCTGTTTTTT.